This T cell receptor beta chain comes out of a study of long-term antiretroviral therapy in people with HIV. The CDR3 loop spans 16 amino acids. V was clipped by 0 bases and J by 0 bases, with 10 bases between them. Germline loops: CDR1 SGHRS, CDR2 YFSETQ. With survey level as its setting, the immunoSEQ assay was v3.0. Data came from immunoSEQ multiplex PCR; TCRdb stores just in-frame clones and leaves some out. The sample has about 10,000 clones; 80% to 90% are singletons. This chain connects TRBV5-1 to TRBJ2-1; possible D gene TRBD2, 5 bases. The specimen comprised unsorted PBMCs, sampled 0.7 years after starting antiretroviral therapy. This TCR was sampled from a man between 40 and 49 years old with HIV. The chain's CDR3 is CASSLVLSGSYNEQFF. CDR3 in DNA: TGCGCCAGCAGCTTGGTATTAAGCGGCTCCTACAATGAGCAGTTCTTC.